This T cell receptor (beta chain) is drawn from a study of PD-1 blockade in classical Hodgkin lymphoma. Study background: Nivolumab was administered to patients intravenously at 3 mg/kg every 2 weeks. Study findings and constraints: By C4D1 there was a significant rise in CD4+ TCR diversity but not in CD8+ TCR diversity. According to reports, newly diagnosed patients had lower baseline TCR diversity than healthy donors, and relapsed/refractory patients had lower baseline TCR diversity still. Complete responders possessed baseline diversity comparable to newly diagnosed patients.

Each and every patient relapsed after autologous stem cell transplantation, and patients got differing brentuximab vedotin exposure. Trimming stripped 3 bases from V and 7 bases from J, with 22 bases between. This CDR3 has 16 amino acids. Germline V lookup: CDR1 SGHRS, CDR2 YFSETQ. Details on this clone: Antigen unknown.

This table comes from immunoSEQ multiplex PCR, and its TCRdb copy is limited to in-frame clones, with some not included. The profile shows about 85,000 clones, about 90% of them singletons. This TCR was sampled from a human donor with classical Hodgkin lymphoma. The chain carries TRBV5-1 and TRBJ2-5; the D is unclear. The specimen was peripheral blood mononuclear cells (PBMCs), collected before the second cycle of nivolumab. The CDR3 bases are TGCGCCAGCAGCTCCGTGTGTGTTGCGTTGCCGGGGACCCAGTACTTC. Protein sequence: CASSSVCVALPGTQYF.